The 21 T cell receptor beta chains below all came from one sample that was sequenced in a study of tumor and adjacent non-tumor tissue in lung cancer. The template was RNA from unsorted bulk tissue. A modified ARM-PCR protocol with three rounds of nested PCR amplified TCRbeta. TCRdb redid the calling of the multiplex PCR reads with MiXCR, one entry per CDR3 protein. The table records approximately 90,000 distinct CDR3 sequences, more than 60% of them present only once. The sequenced material came from lung tumor tissue. All receptors come from a man aged 65 to 85 with non-small cell lung cancer.

Remarks on this clonotype: A read error may account for a junction end that differs from germline. The genes are TRBV6-5 and TRBJ1-2; D gene ambiguous. This CDR3 has 14 residues. Germline CDR1 MNHEY, CDR2 SVGAGI. CDR3 in DNA: TGTGCCAGCACTTACTCCCGACTGAACTATGGCTACATCTTC. Amino acids: CASTYSRLNYGYIF.

This clonotype occurred many times. The V gene is TRBV12-3 or TRBV12-4, the J gene TRBJ2-5; a possible D gene is TRBD2 (6 bases). This CDR3 contains 14 residues. The V end was cut by 3 bases, the J end by 5 bases, with 13 bases between. CDR3 residues: CASSLAGRGETQYF. The CDR3 coding sequence is TGTGCCAGCAGTTTGGCGGGAAGAGGGGAGACCCAGTACTTC.

The chain uses TRBV6-1 and TRBJ2-7; 8 bases line up with TRBD1. The CDR3 runs to 14 residues. After removal of 4 bases from V and 9 bases from J, the junction contained 11 bases not matched to a gene. From germline, CDR1 is MNHNS and CDR2 SASEGT. The CDR3: CASSADRGSCGQYF. Written as DNA, the CDR3 is TGTGCCAGCAGTGCAGACAGGGGCAGTTGTGGGCAGTACTTC.

There are many counts of this clonotype. The chain is built from TRBV10-3 and TRBJ2-7, with D maybe TRBD2 (7 bases). The CDR3 runs to 14 residues. Trimming removed 8 bases at V and 1 base at J, with 15 bases between. Looked up from germline, CDR1 is ENHRY and CDR2 is SYGVKD. DNA of the CDR3: TGTGCCATCGGATTGGGAGGGGGATCCTACGAGCAGTACTTC. Its protein is CAIGLGGGSYEQYF.

Remarks on this clonotype: An end of the junction differs from the germline gene, which may be a read error. CDR3 nucleotides: TGTGCCTGCAGCTTTAGTAACAGGGGGAATGAGCAGTTTTTC. This translates into CACSFSNRGNEQFF. The genes are TRBV11-3 and TRBJ2-1; TRBD1 matches at 8 bases. Per the germline V gene, CDR1 is SGHNT and CDR2 is YENEEA. CDR3 length: 14 amino acids.

This clonotype was recorded at least ten times. The chain is built from TRBV20-1 and TRBJ2-1, with 7 bases aligning to TRBD2. This CDR3 region has 13 residues. Germline V gene sequence: CDR1 DFQATT, CDR2 SNEGSKA (reference sequence). Unmatched junction bases numbered 8, after V lost 7 bases and J lost 5 bases. This CDR3 reads CSVLADEDNEQFF. CDR3 DNA: TGCAGTGTTCTAGCGGACGAAGACAATGAGCAGTTCTTC.

A word on this clonotype: The conserved closing phenylalanine or tryptophan is absent in this CDR3, likely reflecting a read error. It is unclear where the CDR3 begins or ends on the DNA, so no DNA is shown, and the CDR3 is as TCRdb lists it. This chain uses TRBV11-2 with TRBJ2-2; the table gives TRBD2 as D, unverified against the DNA. Per the germline V gene, CDR1 is SGHAT and CDR2 is FQNNGV. The CDR3 has 15 amino acids, counting both end residues. CDR3 sequence: CASNSEAVAAGEPFS.

Of note for this clonotype: One end of the junction fails to match germline, which may point to a read error. The chain links TRBV6-1 to TRBJ2-5; no clear D. Germline loops: CDR1 MNHNS, CDR2 SASEGT. This CDR3 contains 13 residues. The CDR3 loop reads CVSSEVPEEAQYF. CDR3 nucleotides: TGTGTCAGCAGTGAAGTCCCCGAAGAGGCCCAGTACTTC.

The chain is built from TRBV5-1 and TRBJ2-5, with D perhaps TRBD2 (6 bases). This CDR3 comprises 13 residues. Germline V gives CDR1 SGHRS, CDR2 YFSETQ. Trimming removed 3 bases from V and 4 bases from J, with 10 bases in between. The CDR3 protein is CASSSGVAETQYF. The CDR3 DNA sequence: TGCGCCAGCAGCTCGGGGGTCGCAGAGACCCAGTACTTC.

To note about this clonotype: At one boundary the junction diverges from the germline segment, which might be a read error. The chain joins TRBV4-1 to TRBJ2-7, with TRBD2 matching over 8 bases. Germline CDR1 reads MGHRA; CDR2 reads YSYEKL. The CDR3 sequence is 15 residues long. The CDR3 DNA reads TGCGCCCGCAGCACTACTAGCGGTATCTCCTACGAGCGGTACTTC. This translates into CARSTTSGISYERYF.

This clonotype was counted at least ten times. This sequence joins TRBV14 and TRBJ2-7, with D maybe TRBD1 (5 bases). The V end was cut by 2 bases, the J end by 4 bases, with 12 bases between. CDR1 is SGHDN, CDR2 FVKESK, per germline. The CDR3 has 14 amino acids. CDR3 sequence (DNA): TGTGCCAGCAGCCAAATTCAGGGCGAATACGAGCAGTACTTC. Translating gives CASSQIQGEYEQYF.

V usage is TRBV11-2 and J usage is TRBJ2-7; D call uncertain. Deletions cut 9 bases from V and 5 bases from J, with 20 bases between. Germline-derived CDR1 and CDR2 are SGHAT and FQNNGV. CDR3 length equals 14 residues. CDR3 loop: CASSPVVGRDEQYF. As DNA, the CDR3 is TGTGCCAGTAGCCCAGTGGTAGGACGCGACGAGCAGTACTTC.

Comments on this clonotype: At one of its ends the junction is not consistent with the germline gene, which may arise from a read error. The rearrangement joins TRBV6-1 to TRBJ1-1; no firm D call. CDR3 length: 15 residues. The germline CDR1 and CDR2 sequences are MNHNS and SASEGT. CDR3 bases: TGTGCCAGCAGTGAACCGAACGGCGGGAACATTGAAGCTTCCTTT. Protein product: CASSEPNGGNIEASF.

This clonotype was observed once. A much larger clone sits a single nucleotide away, making a read error possible. The rearrangement uses TRBV12-3 or TRBV12-4 and TRBJ2-2; D is unclear. The CDR3 is 17 amino acids. The CDR3 DNA sequence: TGTGCCAGCAGTTTGAGCAGGCTCCTTACGAACGCCGGGGAGCTGTTTTTT. Protein: CASSLSRLLTNAGELFF.

In regard to this clonotype: The junction does not match germline at one end; this may be a read error. The V gene is TRBV29-1, the J gene TRBJ2-3; D is uncertain. Germline values: CDR1 SQVTM, CDR2 ANQGSEA. The CDR3 has 12 residues. The CDR3 spells CSVVSVADSQYF. CDR3 nucleotides: TGCAGTGTTGTTTCGGTGGCGGATTCGCAGTATTTT.

Points on this clonotype: A much bigger clone sits one base away, suggesting this may be a read error. J is TRBJ2-7 and V is TRBV6-1; 7 bases map to TRBD2. Germline lookup yields CDR1 MNHNS and CDR2 SASEGT. This CDR3 spans 15 amino acids. The J segment lost 2 bases and the V segment lost 6 bases, leaving 10 bases of the junction unmatched. In DNA, the CDR3 is TGTGCCAGCAGACCAGGGAGGGACGCGACCTACGAGCAGTACTTC. It translates to CASRPGRDATYEQYF.

In this sample, this clonotype turned up a few times. A junction boundary mismatches the germline segment, possibly from a read error. The rearrangement links TRBV5-4 to TRBJ1-6; D gene unclear. Germline loops: CDR1 SGHNT, CDR2 YYREEE (reference sequence). CDR3 length: 15 residues. CDR3 loop: CTSSLSGSYNSPLHF. Written as DNA, the CDR3 is TGTACCAGCAGCTTAAGCGGCTCCTATAATTCACCCCTCCACTTT.

The chain combines TRBV11-2 with TRBJ2-2; 7 bases agree with TRBD1. Trimming cost V 6 bases and J 9 bases; bases outside gene matches: 7. The germline V gene has CDR1 SGHAT and CDR2 FQNNGV. The CDR3 totals 13 residues. CDR3 sequence reads: CASSNEGARELFF. CDR3 nucleotide sequence: TGTGCCAGCAGTAATGAGGGGGCCAGGGAGCTGTTTTTT.

V gene TRBV6-1 combines with J gene TRBJ2-2; D is uncertain. The germline gives CDR1 MNHNS, CDR2 SASEGT. The length of the CDR3 is 14 residues. This CDR3 is CTNYATEDTGELFF. CDR3 in DNA: TGTACCAATTACGCCACAGAGGACACCGGGGAGCTGTTTTTT.

This clonotype ranks as medium-sized. The J gene is TRBJ2-1, the V gene TRBV28; no clear D. The V end was cut by 1 base, the J end by 6 bases, with 7 bases between. This CDR3 region has 13 residues. CDR1 and CDR2 (germline): MDHEN, SYDVKM. In DNA form, the CDR3 reads TGTGCCAGCAGTTTATCTCATTCCAATGAGCAGTTCTTC. It is translated as CASSLSHSNEQFF. The full variable domain, with the rest looked up from reference TRBV28 and TRBJ2-1, is DVKVTQSSRYLVKRTGEKVFLECVQDMDHENMFWYRQDPGLGLRLIYFSYDVKMKEKGDIPEGYSVSREKKERFSLILESASTNQTSMYLCASSLSHSNEQFFGPGTRLTVL.

V is TRBV11-3 and J is TRBJ2-7, with D hard to call. The V end lost 3 bases, the J end lost 5 bases, and 23 bases lay between the germline ends. Germline V CDR1 and CDR2: SGHNT, YENEEA. CDR3 length: 17 residues. CDR3 in amino acids: CASSFLDLSLERNEQYF. CDR3 in DNA: TGTGCCAGCAGCTTCTTGGACCTTAGCTTGGAACGGAACGAGCAGTACTTC. Together with reference TRBV11-3 and TRBJ2-7, the CDR3 gives the full variable domain: EAGVVQSPRYKIIEKKQPVAFWCNPISGHNTLYWYLQNLGQGPELLIRYENEEAVDDSQLPKDRFSAERLKGVDSTLKIQPAELGDSAVYLCASSFLDLSLERNEQYFGPGTRLTVT.